The rows below give T cell receptor beta chains drawn from one sample of a study of T cells in Graves' hyperthyroidism and ophthalmopathy. TCRdb re-called the multiplex PCR reads with MiXCR, one entry per CDR3 protein. The table lists roughly 290,000 distinct CDR3 sequences, roughly 15% of them singletons. Material: blood. The source is a woman between 40 and 50 years old with Graves' hyperthyroidism. The CDR3 runs from the conserved cysteine through the conserved F or W. D genes are given only for firm matches. A clone size is listed for some rows: how often the clone was seen (once, few, many), or a class if it is expanded.

d_call	clone_size	j_call	v_call	cdr3_nt	cdr3_aa
.	many	TRBJ2-7	TRBV12-3/TRBV12-4	TGTGCCAGCAGCGAAATTACAGGGCCAAGCTCCTACGAGCAGTACTTC	CASSEITGPSSYEQYF
.	many	TRBJ1-6	TRBV2	TGTGCCAGCAGTGGTGTACGAGTTGGGGACCATAATTCACCCCTCCACTTT	CASSGVRVGDHNSPLHF
.	few	TRBJ2-1	TRBV6-1	TGTGCCAGCAGTGGATGGGCCTCGGGGGAGCAGTTCTTC	CASSGWASGEQFF
.	many	TRBJ1-5	TRBV30	TGTGCCTGGAGAGGGGGGGGCAATCAGCCCCAGCATTTT	CAWRGGGNQPQHF
.	.	TRBJ2-3	TRBV7-2	TGTGCCAGCAGCGGCACGAGTACAGGGACCGTGGATACGCAGTATTTT	CASSGTSTGTVDTQYF
TRBD1	many	TRBJ2-7	TRBV7-8	TGTGCCAGCAGCTTAAGTGCAGGACAGGCAGCCTACGAGCAGTACTTC	CASSLSAGQAAYEQYF
.	.	TRBJ1-4	TRBV20-1	TGCAGTGCTAAAGGGTCAACTAATGAAAAACTGTTTTTT	CSAKGSTNEKLFF
.	.	TRBJ1-2	TRBV28	TGTGCCAGCAGTTTCGCCGAAACTAACTATGGCTACACCTTC	CASSFAETNYGYTF
.	many	TRBJ1-5	TRBV6-1	TGTGCCAGCAGTGAATCGGCCCAATCTTTTGGTCCCCAGCATTTT	CASSESAQSFGPQHF
TRBD2	many	TRBJ2-3	TRBV5-1	TGCGCCAGCAGCCTTACTAGCGAACCCACAGATACGCAGTATTTT	CASSLTSEPTDTQYF
TRBD2	many	TRBJ2-1	TRBV2	TGTGCCAGCAGTGAACGCGGGAGCGGCAATGAGCAGTTCTTC	CASSERGSGNEQFF
.	many	TRBJ2-1	TRBV27	TGTGCCAGCAGTTTCGAGGGTTTTATTTCCAATGAGCAGTTCTTC	CASSFEGFISNEQFF
TRBD2	.	TRBJ2-1	TRBV5-1	TGCGCCAGCAGCTTCCTAGCGGGAGAGCATGAGCAGTTCTTC	CASSFLAGEHEQFF
.	few	TRBJ2-6	TRBV3-1	TGTGCCAGCGAGGGGTCTGGGGCCAACGTCCTGACTTTC	CASEGSGANVLTF